Listed below are T cell receptor beta chains from one sample, sequenced in a study of regulatory T cells in long-lasting Graves disease. TCRdb processed the multiplex PCR reads anew with MiXCR; each CDR3 protein has one entry. Altogether approximately 350,000 distinct CDR3 sequences are present, approximately 16% being singletons, with the ten largest covering roughly 30%. These data were also filed under a second study, of T cells in Graves' hyperthyroidism and ophthalmopathy.

Source: peripheral blood mononuclear cells (PBMCs), taken at new diagnosis, from a patient treated with antithyroid drugs. The receptors come from a man aged 40-49 years with Graves disease. Both conserved end residues are trimmed from each CDR3.

V gene	J gene	CDR3 protein
TRBV2	TRBJ2-5	ASSEKEISGGETQY
TRBV6-1	TRBJ1-1	ASILGSLMNTEAF
TRBV12-3/TRBV12-4	TRBJ1-5	ASSPPGGQPQH
TRBV24-1	TRBJ1-3	AISDDRGISGNTIY
TRBV11-1	TRBJ2-3	ASSLSRGPVYTDTQY
TRBV30	TRBJ1-5	AWSRGNQPQH
TRBV28	TRBJ2-7	ASSLNRGAYEQY
TRBV4-2	TRBJ1-4	ASSQVRGGGDEKLF
TRBV7-3	TRBJ2-1	ASRTLGEAPEQF
TRBV7-2	TRBJ2-6	ASSARTGALQAGANVLT
TRBV18	TRBJ2-7	ASSRDTVGYEQY